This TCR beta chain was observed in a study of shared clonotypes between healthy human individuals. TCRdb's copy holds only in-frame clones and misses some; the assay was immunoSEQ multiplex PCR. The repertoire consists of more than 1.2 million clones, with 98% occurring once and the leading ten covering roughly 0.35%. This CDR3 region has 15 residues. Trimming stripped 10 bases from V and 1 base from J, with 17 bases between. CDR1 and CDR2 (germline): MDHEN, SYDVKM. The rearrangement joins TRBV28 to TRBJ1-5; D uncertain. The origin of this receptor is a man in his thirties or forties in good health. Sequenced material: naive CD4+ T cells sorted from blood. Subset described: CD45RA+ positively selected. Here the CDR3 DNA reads TGTGCCACCCTGGGCAAGGGTCGGAGCAATCAGCCCCAGCATTTT. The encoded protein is CATLGKGRSNQPQHF.